This T cell receptor (beta chain) was obtained from a study of CXCR3-negative and CXCR3-positive naive CD8 T cells. Across the study: Overall TRB read output was some 140 million, and each library contained about 1.5 +/- 0.3 million reads.

For this clonotype: Its antigen is not identified.

CD45RO-CCR7+CD27+CD95- marked naive CD8+ T cells. The CDR3 is made up of 13 amino acids. The method, 5' RACE with UMI labels, was used to prepare the TRB cDNA libraries. TCRdb reprocessed the 5' RACE reads and stores each CDR3 protein as one record, lacking DNA. This sample carries tens of thousands of distinct CDR3 sequences, with approximately 1.1% going to the ten biggest clones. Whole-study findings and limits: Naive cells with CXCR3 showed TRB CDR3s that were more hydrophobic than those in CXCR3-negative naive cells.

The origin of this receptor is a human donor in good health. Some clones in this sample may be carry-over from other donors' samples. The genes are TRBV12-3 or TRBV12-4 and TRBJ2-7; absent DNA, TCRdb's TRBD1 call cannot be checked. Sequenced material: naive CXCR3- CD8+ T cells from blood. Regarding subset: CD45RO-CCR7+CD27+CD95- naive CD8+ T cells lacking CXCR3 (TNR3-). CDR3 residues: CASSTTGVYEQYF.